The 2 T cell receptor beta chains below come from one sample, sequenced in a study of T cell responses to AZD1222 COVID-19 vaccine. Sequencing used immunoSEQ multiplex PCR; TCRdb keeps in-frame clones, though not all of them. The sample holds 150,000 to 200,000 clones; about nine tenths are singletons and the top ten take approximately 0.98%. The source was peripheral blood, collected on day 0 of AZD1222 vaccination. These receptor sequences come from an adult in good health.

The V gene is TRBV5-4, the J gene TRBJ2-2; TRBD2 agrees at 11 bases. Germline V lookup: CDR1 SGHNT, CDR2 YYREEE (reference sequence). V lost 3 bases and J lost 5; bases outside the gene matches: 9. This CDR3 is built from 17 residues. CDR3 amino acids: CASSSLAGGPKTGELFF. Here the CDR3 DNA reads TGTGCCAGCAGCTCTCTAGCGGGGGGACCTAAGACCGGGGAGCTGTTTTTT.

The rearrangement joins TRBV2 to TRBJ2-3, with TRBD2 matching 7 bases. The V gene end was trimmed by 5 bases and the J gene end by 0 bases; junction bases not matched to a gene: 14. The germline gives CDR1 SNHLY, CDR2 FYNNEI. This CDR3 has 18 amino acids. CDR3 protein: CASSLNIGGGPSTDTQYF. The CDR3 coding sequence is TGTGCCAGCAGTCTAAACATTGGCGGGGGACCAAGCACAGATACGCAGTATTTT.